Following are 26 T cell receptor beta chains from one sample sequenced in a study of CXCR3 chemokines and chemotherapy response in bladder cancer. TCRdb itself ran the PCR reads through MiXCR, one entry per CDR3 protein. The sample lists about 2,000 distinct CDR3 sequences; 15% to 20% were seen once. Collection took place from a patient whose treatment included neoadjuvant chemotherapy. The receptors here all came from a human donor with bladder cancer that responded to neoadjuvant chemotherapy.

This clonotype is medium-sized (0.01 to 0.1%) by share. The chain carries TRBV30 and TRBJ2-1; 8 nucleotides match TRBD2. Germline loops: CDR1 GTSNPN, CDR2 SVGIG (reference sequence). Germline trimming cut 3 bases from V and 4 bases from J; bases unmatched to any gene: 8. This CDR3 has 15 residues. CDR3 in amino acids: CAWSVTSGGYNEQFF. The CDR3, as DNA: TGTGCCTGGAGCGTTACTAGCGGAGGTTACAATGAGCAGTTCTTC.

This clonotype came up many times. The chain joins TRBV18 to TRBJ2-3; D not resolved. Germline CDR1 is KGHSH and CDR2 is LQKENI. This CDR3 comprises 14 residues. V dropped 4 bases and J dropped 5 bases, with 13 bases sitting between them. CDR3 region: CASSRRAQRDTQYF. Here the CDR3 DNA reads TGTGCCAGCTCACGTCGGGCCCAGAGAGATACGCAGTATTTT.

Judged by abundance, this clonotype is medium-sized (0.01 to 0.1%). This chain joins TRBV10-3 and TRBJ2-2; 9 bases align to TRBD2. CDR1 and CDR2 from the germline V gene are ENHRY and SYGVKD. The CDR3 runs 16 residues. The V gene end was trimmed by 2 bases and the J gene end by 4 bases; junction bases not matched to a gene: 5. The CDR3 region is CAISEPGREGTGELFF. CDR3 DNA: TGTGCCATCAGTGAGCCGGGGCGGGAGGGCACCGGGGAGCTGTTTTTT.

This clonotype ranks as medium-sized. The chain is built from TRBV7-2 and TRBJ1-1; TRBD1 is a possible D gene (5 bases). Trimming left V 8 bases short and J 0 bases short, with 10 bases between. Germline V lookup: CDR1 SGHTA, CDR2 FQGNSA. This CDR3 has 13 amino acids. The CDR3 here is CASGGGMNTEAFF. The DNA of the CDR3 is TGTGCCAGCGGCGGGGGAATGAACACTGAAGCTTTCTTT. The complete variable domain, with remaining parts taken from reference TRBV7-2 and TRBJ1-1, reads GAGVSQSPSNKVTEKGKDVELRCDPISGHTALYWYRQSLGQGLEFLIYFQGNSAPDKSGLPSDRFSAERTGGSVSTLTIQRTQQEDSAVYLCASGGGMNTEAFFGQGTRLTVV.

Relative to its sample, this clonotype is medium-sized (0.01 to 0.1%). V gene TRBV24-1 combines with J gene TRBJ2-3, with 9 nucleotides matching TRBD2. The ends lost 5 bases at V and 3 bases at J; junction bases unmatched: 5. The CDR3 contains 15 residues. From germline, CDR1 is KGHDR and CDR2 SFDVKD. DNA for the CDR3: TGTGCCACCAGTGTCCGTAGCGGGAGAACAGATACGCAGTATTTT. Its protein product is CATSVRSGRTDTQYF.

This clonotype came up many times. The V call is TRBV7-9, the J call TRBJ1-1; D is undetermined. Germline V gene lookup returns CDR1 SEHNR and CDR2 FQNEAQ (reference sequence). Trimming removed 4 bases at V and 1 base at J, with 25 bases between. The CDR3 is 19 residues long. CDR3 nucleotides: TGTGCCAGCAGCTCCAAGCCGAGGGATTTGTCCACGAAGAACACTGAAGCTTTCTTT. It translates to CASSSKPRDLSTKNTEAFF.

Ten or more counts support this clonotype. This may be a read error: a much more frequent sequence differs by one nucleotide. The V and J genes are TRBV7-9 and TRBJ1-5, with D perhaps matching TRBD1 (5 bases). The CDR3 spans 15 residues. In germline, CDR1 is SEHNR, CDR2 FQNEAQ (reference sequence). This CDR3 is CVSSRAGHSNQPQHF. CDR3 in DNA: TGTGTCAGCAGCCGAGCCGGACATAGCAATCAGCCCCAGCATTTT.

Judged by abundance, this clonotype is medium-sized. V and J are TRBV7-2 and TRBJ2-3; tentative D call: TRBD2 (5 bases). Between the trimmed V and J ends, which lost 5 bases and 3 bases, there was a span of 15 bases. The CDR3 is made up of 15 amino acids. Germline V lookup: CDR1 SGHTA, CDR2 FQGNSA. The CDR3 nucleotides are TGTGCCAGCAGCGCAGAGCTTTGGGAGACAGATACGCAGTATTTT. As protein: CASSAELWETDTQYF. The variable domain in full, completed from reference TRBV7-2 and TRBJ2-3, reads GAGVSQSPSNKVTEKGKDVELRCDPISGHTALYWYRQSLGQGLEFLIYFQGNSAPDKSGLPSDRFSAERTGGSVSTLTIQRTQQEDSAVYLCASSAELWETDTQYFGPGTRLTVL.

This clonotype was seen ten or more times. V usage is TRBV27 and J usage is TRBJ1-5, with no clear D. The CDR3 spans 14 residues. The V and J ends lost 3 bases and 5 bases respectively, with 11 bases between them. Germline CDR1 and CDR2: MNHEY and SMNVEV (reference sequence). DNA of the CDR3: TGTGCCAGCAGTTTGGAGGGCTACGATCAGCCCCAGCATTTT. Translation gives CASSLEGYDQPQHF.

This clonotype has ten or more counts. The chain is built from TRBV20-1 and TRBJ1-6, with D possibly being TRBD1 (5 bases). Germline-derived CDR1 and CDR2 are DFQATT and SNEGSKA (reference sequence). The CDR3 has 16 residues. Trimming shortened V by 0 bases and J by 6 bases, and 15 bases separated the two germline ends. The CDR3 nucleotides are TGCAGTGCTAGAGACGTAGCCCAGGGAACTAATTCACCCCTCCACTTT. Protein product: CSARDVAQGTNSPLHF.

Only a few counts were recorded for this clonotype. It is likely a read error: a sequence one base away is far more abundant. The chain uses TRBV7-2 and TRBJ2-1; 7 bases align to TRBD2. V lost 1 base, J lost 10 bases, and 13 bases stayed unmatched. From germline, CDR1 is SGHTA and CDR2 FQGNSA. CDR3 length: 16 residues. CDR3 nucleotide sequence: TGTGCCAGCAGCTTAGTTGGGCTAGCGGAGACCTACGAGCAGTTCTTC. This gives the protein CASSLVGLAETYEQFF.

The chain uses TRBV6-2 or TRBV6-3 and TRBJ2-7; 9 bases match TRBD2. J gave up 5 bases and V 4 bases, and 3 bases lay outside the gene matches. The length of the CDR3 is 13 residues. CDR1 and CDR2 (germline): MNHEY, SVGEGT. The CDR3, as DNA: TGTGCCAGCAGTTCCGGGACTAGCCACGAGCAGTACTTC. Protein product: CASSSGTSHEQYF.

The chain links TRBV6-5 to TRBJ2-3, with TRBD2 matching 11 bases. The J segment lost 2 bases and the V segment lost 0 bases, leaving 10 bases of the junction unmatched. The CDR3 length is 19 residues. From germline, CDR1 is MNHEY and CDR2 SVGAGI. The CDR3 region is CASSYSMVASGGNTDTQYF. CDR3 nucleotide sequence: TGTGCCAGCAGTTACTCGATGGTGGCTAGCGGGGGGAACACAGATACGCAGTATTTT.

This clonotype was recorded many times. V gene TRBV24-1 combines with J gene TRBJ2-7, with 11 positions matching TRBD2. In germline, CDR1 is KGHDR, CDR2 SFDVKD. V was pared by 7 bases and J by 3 bases, with 4 bases of the junction left unmatched. CDR3 length: 14 amino acids. CDR3 residues: CATSSGTSGYEQYF. The CDR3 nucleotides read TGTGCCACCAGCTCCGGGACTAGCGGCTACGAGCAGTACTTC.

This chain joins TRBV19 and TRBJ2-7; 11 nucleotides agree with TRBD1. CDR1 and CDR2 (germline): LNHDA, SQIVND (reference sequence). The CDR3 loop spans 15 amino acids. The ends lost 5 bases at V and 5 bases at J; junction bases unmatched: 8. DNA of the CDR3: TGTGCCAGTAGTCTAAGGACAGGGGGCATCGACGAGCAGTACTTC. Its translation: CASSLRTGGIDEQYF.

This clonotype is judged medium-sized. The CDR3 region has the DNA TGTGCCACCACAGGCTCCCGGGACTATGGCTACACCTTC. This codes for CATTGSRDYGYTF. The V gene is TRBV18, the J gene TRBJ1-2; a possible D gene is TRBD1 (5 bases). Germline V CDR1 and CDR2: KGHSH, LQKENI. Trimming took 10 bases from V and 3 from J, leaving 15 bases between them. This CDR3 spans 13 amino acids.

This clonotype showed up many times. This sequence joins TRBV30 and TRBJ2-2, with 12 bases fitting TRBD2. The germline V gene encodes CDR1 GTSNPN and CDR2 SVGIG (reference sequence). This CDR3 is 17 amino acids long. V shed 0 bases, J shed 7 bases, and the junction held 9 bases outside the gene matches. The CDR3: CAWSVLAGGYLSGELFF. In DNA, the CDR3 is TGTGCCTGGAGTGTACTAGCGGGAGGATATTTAAGCGGGGAGCTGTTTTTT.

This rearrangement joins TRBV27 to TRBJ2-2; D ambiguous. The CDR3 extends over 15 amino acids. From germline, CDR1 is MNHEY and CDR2 SMNVEV (reference sequence). The V end lost 5 bases, the J end lost 4 bases, and 14 bases lay between the germline ends. The CDR3: CASSPTPSGTGELFF. The CDR3 nucleotides read TGTGCCAGCAGTCCTACCCCCTCGGGCACCGGGGAGCTGTTTTTT.

This clonotype is labeled as medium-sized. This chain links TRBV6-2 or TRBV6-3 with TRBJ2-5; D unclear. The CDR3 length is 14 residues. Per the germline V gene, CDR1 is MNHEY and CDR2 is SVGEGT. The ends were cut back, 0 bases at V and 5 bases at J, with 10 bases in the middle. The CDR3 loop is CASSYSPGRETQYF. CDR3 coding DNA: TGTGCCAGCAGTTACTCGCCAGGACGGGAGACCCAGTACTTC.

V usage is TRBV6-5 and J usage is TRBJ2-7, with 9 bases fitting TRBD2. Per germline, CDR1 MNHEY and CDR2 SVGAGI. CDR3 length: 14 amino acids. The junction had 8 bases not matched to a gene; V was cut back by 6 bases and J by 5 bases. The CDR3 is CASSPPGTSHEQYF. In DNA form, the CDR3 reads TGTGCCAGCAGCCCTCCGGGGACTAGCCACGAGCAGTACTTC.

This clonotype counts as medium-sized. The chain carries TRBV27 and TRBJ2-7; weak D call: TRBD1 (6 bases). Germline CDR1 MNHEY, CDR2 SMNVEV (reference sequence). V was clipped by 7 bases and J by 3 bases, with 16 bases between them. This CDR3 is 14 amino acids long. The CDR3 loop is CASKANRDYYEQYF. The CDR3 nucleotides are TGTGCCAGCAAAGCAAACAGGGATTACTACGAGCAGTACTTC.

This clonotype is labeled medium-sized. V gene TRBV6-2 or TRBV6-3 combines with J gene TRBJ2-7; no clear D gene. This CDR3 comprises 11 residues. Germline V lookup: CDR1 MNHEY, CDR2 SVGEGT. V lost 6 bases to trimming and J lost 4 bases, with 7 bases between them. The CDR3 bases are TGTGCCAGCAGGATCGGGTACGAGCAGTACTTC. Its translation: CASRIGYEQYF.

This clonotype has at least ten counts. The chain is built from TRBV12-3 or TRBV12-4 and TRBJ2-3, with D possibly being TRBD2 (5 bases). V was trimmed by 0 bases and J by 10 bases, leaving 14 bases between them. The CDR3 is 14 amino acids. The CDR3 DNA reads TGTGCCAGCAGTTTAGCGGTACTAGACCAAGCGCAGTATTTT. It translates to CASSLAVLDQAQYF.

By sample share, this clonotype is large. The chain couples TRBV19 to TRBJ2-3; a possible D gene is TRBD2 (6 bases). The CDR3 spans 16 residues. CDR1 is LNHDA and CDR2 is SQIVND in the germline V gene (reference sequence). Trimming stripped 3 bases from V and 0 bases from J, with 13 bases between. The CDR3 nucleotides are TGTGCCAGTAGTATTTCCAGCGGAGGGAGCACAGATACGCAGTATTTT. It yields the protein CASSISSGGSTDTQYF. The full variable domain, rest sourced from reference TRBV19 and TRBJ2-3, is DGGITQSPKYLFRKEGQNVTLSCEQNLNHDAMYWYRQDPGQGLRLIYYSQIVNDFQKGDIAEGYSVSREKKESFPLTVTSAQKNPTAFYLCASSISSGGSTDTQYFGPGTRLTVL.

The rearrangement joins TRBV5-4 to TRBJ2-7; TRBD2 matches at 10 bases. CDR1 is SGHNT, CDR2 YYREEE, per germline (reference sequence). J was trimmed by 2 bases and V by 3 bases; bases with no gene match: 5. The CDR3 covers 15 residues. The CDR3: CASSSSGSSAYEQYF. CDR3 bases: TGTGCCAGCAGCTCTAGCGGGAGCTCCGCCTACGAGCAGTACTTC.

This clonotype was seen many times. V gene TRBV5-4 combines with J gene TRBJ2-3; possible D gene TRBD2, 5 bases. This CDR3 is built from 13 residues. CDR1 and CDR2 (germline): SGHNT, YYREEE (reference sequence). V gave up 4 bases and J gave up 0 bases, with 6 bases separating them. CDR3 sequence: CASSRDSTDTQYF. The CDR3 DNA reads as TGTGCCAGCAGCCGGGATAGCACAGATACGCAGTATTTT.